This T cell receptor beta chain was identified during a study of tumor-infiltrating lymphocytes in localized non-small cell lung cancer. Assay: immunoSEQ multiplex PCR; the TCRdb copy retains only in-frame clones and omits some. This repertoire shows 9,300 or so clones, over 70% found once; its top ten account for 4.5% to 7%. Per the germline V gene, CDR1 is LNHDA and CDR2 is SQIVND (reference sequence). The CDR3 totals 15 residues. The V end lost 5 bases, the J end lost 2 bases, and 16 bases lay between the germline ends. This chain connects TRBV19 to TRBJ2-7; D uncertain. Sample: uninvolved lung tissue not adjacent to the tumor. The receptor's source is a human donor with non-small cell lung cancer. As DNA, the CDR3 is TGTGCCAGTAGTCACGGACCGGCCGGAGCCTACGAGCAGTACTTC. It is translated as CASSHGPAGAYEQYF.